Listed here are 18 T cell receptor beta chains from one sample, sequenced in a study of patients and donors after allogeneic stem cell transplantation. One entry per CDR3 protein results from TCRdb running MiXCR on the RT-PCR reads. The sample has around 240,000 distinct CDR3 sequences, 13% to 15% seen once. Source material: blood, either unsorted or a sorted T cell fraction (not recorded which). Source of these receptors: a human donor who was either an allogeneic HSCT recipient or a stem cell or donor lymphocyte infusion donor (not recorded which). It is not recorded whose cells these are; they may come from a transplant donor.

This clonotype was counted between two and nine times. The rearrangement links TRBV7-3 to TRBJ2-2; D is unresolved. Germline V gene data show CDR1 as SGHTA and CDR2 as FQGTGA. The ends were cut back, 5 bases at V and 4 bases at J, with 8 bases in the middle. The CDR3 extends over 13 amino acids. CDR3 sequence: CASSTSITGELFF. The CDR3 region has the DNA TGTGCCAGCAGCACCTCGATCACCGGGGAGCTGTTTTTT.

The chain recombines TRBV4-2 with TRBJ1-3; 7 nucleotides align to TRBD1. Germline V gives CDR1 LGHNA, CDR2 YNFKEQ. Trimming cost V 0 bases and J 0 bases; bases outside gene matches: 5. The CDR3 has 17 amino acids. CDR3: CASSQETGTSSGNTIYF. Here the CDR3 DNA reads TGTGCCAGCAGCCAAGAGACAGGGACCAGCTCTGGAAACACCATATATTTT.

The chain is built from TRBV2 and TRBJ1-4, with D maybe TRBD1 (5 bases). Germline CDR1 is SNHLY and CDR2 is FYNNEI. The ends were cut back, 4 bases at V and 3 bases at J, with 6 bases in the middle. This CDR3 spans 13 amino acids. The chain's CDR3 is CASSGQSNEKLFF. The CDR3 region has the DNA TGTGCCAGCAGTGGACAGTCTAATGAAAAACTGTTTTTT. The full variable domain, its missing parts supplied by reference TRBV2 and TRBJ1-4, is EPEVTQTPSHQVTQMGQEVILRCVPISNHLYFYWYRQILGQKVEFLVSFYNNEISEKSEIFDDQFSVERPDGSNFTLKIRSTKLEDSAMYFCASSGQSNEKLFFGSGTQLSVL.

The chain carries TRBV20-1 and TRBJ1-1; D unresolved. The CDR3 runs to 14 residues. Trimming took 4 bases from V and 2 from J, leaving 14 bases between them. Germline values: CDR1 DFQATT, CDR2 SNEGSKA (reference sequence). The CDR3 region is CSATRWAGNTEAFF. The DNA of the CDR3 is TGCAGTGCTACCAGGTGGGCAGGCAACACTGAAGCTTTCTTT.

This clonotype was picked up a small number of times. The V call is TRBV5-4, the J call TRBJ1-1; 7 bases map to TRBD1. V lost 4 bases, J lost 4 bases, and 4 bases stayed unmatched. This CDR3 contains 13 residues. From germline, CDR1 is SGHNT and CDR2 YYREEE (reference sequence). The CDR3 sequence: CASSRDSATEAFF. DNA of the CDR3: TGTGCCAGCAGCAGGGACAGTGCCACTGAAGCTTTCTTT.

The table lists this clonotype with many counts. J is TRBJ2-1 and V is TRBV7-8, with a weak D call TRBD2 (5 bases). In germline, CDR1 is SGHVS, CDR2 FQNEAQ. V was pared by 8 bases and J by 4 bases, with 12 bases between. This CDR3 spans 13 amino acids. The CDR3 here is CASGRALYNEQFF. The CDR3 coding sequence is TGTGCCAGCGGGCGGGCGCTATACAATGAGCAGTTCTTC. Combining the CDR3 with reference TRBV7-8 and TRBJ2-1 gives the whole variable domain GAGVSQSPRYKVAKRGQDVALRCDPISGHVSLFWYQQALGQGPEFLTYFQNEAQLDKSGLPSDRFFAERPEGSVSTLKIQRTQQEDSAVYLCASGRALYNEQFFGPGTRLTVL.

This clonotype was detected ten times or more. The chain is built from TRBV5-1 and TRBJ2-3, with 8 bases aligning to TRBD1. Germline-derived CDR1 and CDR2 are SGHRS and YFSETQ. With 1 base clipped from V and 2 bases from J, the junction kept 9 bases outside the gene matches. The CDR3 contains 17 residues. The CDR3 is CASSLTIRTGITDTQYF. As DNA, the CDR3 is TGCGCCAGCAGCTTGACTATAAGGACAGGGATCACAGATACGCAGTATTTT.

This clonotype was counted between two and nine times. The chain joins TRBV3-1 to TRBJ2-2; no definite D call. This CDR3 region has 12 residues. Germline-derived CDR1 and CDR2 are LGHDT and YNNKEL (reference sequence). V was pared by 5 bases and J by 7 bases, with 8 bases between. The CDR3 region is CASSWAVGELFF. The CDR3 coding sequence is TGTGCCAGCAGCTGGGCTGTCGGGGAGCTGTTTTTT.

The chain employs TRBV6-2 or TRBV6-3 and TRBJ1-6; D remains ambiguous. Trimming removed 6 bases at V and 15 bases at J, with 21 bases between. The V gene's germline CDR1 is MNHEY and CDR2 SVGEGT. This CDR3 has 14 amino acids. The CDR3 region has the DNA TGTGCCAGCAGATTACCCCTCGACGAGTCCCTCCTCCACTTT. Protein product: CASRLPLDESLLHF.

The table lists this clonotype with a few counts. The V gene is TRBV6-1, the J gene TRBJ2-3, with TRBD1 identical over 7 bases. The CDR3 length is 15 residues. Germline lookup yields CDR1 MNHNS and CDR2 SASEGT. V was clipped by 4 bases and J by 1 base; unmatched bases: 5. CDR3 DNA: TGTGCCAGCAGTGGCCGAGGACAGGGCACAGATACGCAGTATTTT. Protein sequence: CASSGRGQGTDTQYF.

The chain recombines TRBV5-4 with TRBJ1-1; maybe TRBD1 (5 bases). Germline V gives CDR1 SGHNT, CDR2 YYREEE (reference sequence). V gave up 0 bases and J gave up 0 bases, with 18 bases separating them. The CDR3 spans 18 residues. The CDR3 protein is CASSLGQTQPLMNTEAFF. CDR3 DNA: TGTGCCAGCAGCTTGGGACAGACGCAACCTCTAATGAACACTGAAGCTTTCTTT.

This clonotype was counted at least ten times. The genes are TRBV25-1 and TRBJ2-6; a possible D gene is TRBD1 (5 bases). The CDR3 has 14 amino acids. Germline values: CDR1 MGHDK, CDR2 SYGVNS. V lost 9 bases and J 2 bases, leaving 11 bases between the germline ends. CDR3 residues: CASHTGAGANVLTF. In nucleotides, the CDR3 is TGTGCCAGTCACACAGGAGCTGGGGCCAACGTCCTGACTTTC.

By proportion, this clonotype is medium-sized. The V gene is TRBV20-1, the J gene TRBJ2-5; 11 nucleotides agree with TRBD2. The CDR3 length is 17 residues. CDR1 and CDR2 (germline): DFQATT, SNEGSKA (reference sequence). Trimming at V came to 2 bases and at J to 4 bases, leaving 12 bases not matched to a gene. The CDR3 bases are TGCAGTGCTAGATCCTCCGGGACTAGCGGAGCGGCAGAGACCCAGTACTTC. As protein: CSARSSGTSGAAETQYF.

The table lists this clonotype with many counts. In DNA form, the CDR3 reads TGTGCCAGCAGCTTAGGGGGGTCCCGGCACACTGAAGCTTTCTTT. This gives the protein CASSLGGSRHTEAFF. The rearrangement links TRBV7-9 to TRBJ1-1; maybe TRBD1 (5 bases). This CDR3 spans 15 amino acids. Trimming pared 1 base from V and 3 bases from J, leaving 12 bases between. Germline V lookup: CDR1 SEHNR, CDR2 FQNEAQ (reference sequence).

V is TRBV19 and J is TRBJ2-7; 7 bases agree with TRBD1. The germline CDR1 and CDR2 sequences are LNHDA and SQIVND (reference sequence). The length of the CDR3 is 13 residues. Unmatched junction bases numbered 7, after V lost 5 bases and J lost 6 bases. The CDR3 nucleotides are TGTGCCAGTAGTCCCCGGACAGGCCGCGAGCAGTACTTC. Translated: CASSPRTGREQYF.

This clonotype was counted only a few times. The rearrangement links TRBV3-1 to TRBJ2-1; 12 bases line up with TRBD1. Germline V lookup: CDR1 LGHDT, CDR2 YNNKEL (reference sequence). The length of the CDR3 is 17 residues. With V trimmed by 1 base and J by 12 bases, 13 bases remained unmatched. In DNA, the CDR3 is TGTGCCAGCAGCCAAGCCCTACCCGGGACAGGGGGCGTGGGGCAGTTCTTC. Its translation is CASSQALPGTGGVGQFF.

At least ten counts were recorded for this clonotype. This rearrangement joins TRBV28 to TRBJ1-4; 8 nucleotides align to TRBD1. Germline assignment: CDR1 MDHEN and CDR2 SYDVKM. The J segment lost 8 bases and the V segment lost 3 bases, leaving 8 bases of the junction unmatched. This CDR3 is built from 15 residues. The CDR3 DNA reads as TGTGCCAGCAGTTTCGCTGGCAGGGGGCCCGAAAAACTGTTTTTT. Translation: CASSFAGRGPEKLFF.

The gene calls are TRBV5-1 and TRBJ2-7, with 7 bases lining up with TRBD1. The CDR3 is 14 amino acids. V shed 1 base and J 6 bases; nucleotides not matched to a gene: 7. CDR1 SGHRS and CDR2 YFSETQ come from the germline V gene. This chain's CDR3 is CASSLPRQGGEQYF. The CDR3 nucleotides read TGCGCCAGCAGCTTGCCCAGACAGGGTGGCGAGCAGTACTTC.